The following is a TCR beta chain sequence with its context. Clinical history as reported by participants underpinned cohort assignment. Exposed enrollees encountered a COVID-19 case at some point within 2 weeks before study entry. This record belongs to a study of blood T cell repertoires in COVID-19. V shed 2 bases, J shed 6 bases, and the junction held 5 bases outside the gene matches. Germline CDR1 and CDR2: SGHTS and YDEGEE. The CDR3 has 14 residues. The data were produced by immunoSEQ multiplex PCR, yet TCRdb's version contains in-frame clones alone and is incomplete. The data show about 140,000 clones, 84% seen once.

The sequence was obtained from a woman aged 18 to 35 who had been exposed to COVID-19. What was sequenced was PBMCs or T cells enriched from blood (not recorded which). The rearrangement links TRBV5-8 to TRBJ2-7; the match to TRBD2 covers 10 bases. DNA for the CDR3: TGTGCCAGCAGCTTCCGGACTAGCGGATCCGAGCAGTACTTC. Amino acids: CASSFRTSGSEQYF.